This TCR beta chain was sequenced in a study of identical twins. TCRdb recomputed calls from the 5' RACE reads with MiXCR, one row per CDR3 protein. This sample yields a few hundred thousand distinct CDR3 sequences, of which more than 20% are seen a single time; about 2.7% belongs to the top ten. Unmatched junction bases numbered 3, after V lost 2 bases and J lost 4 bases. The CDR3 spans 15 residues. Germline CDR1 reads MDHEN; CDR2 reads SYDVKM. This same sample was also part of a study on T cells expressing NK-cell markers.

Sequences were obtained from CD4+ T cells sorted from blood. The source is a woman under 30 in good health. This chain joins TRBV28 and TRBJ2-3; TRBD2 matches at 10 bases. The CDR3 is CASSLPSGSPDTQYF. The CDR3, as DNA: TGTGCCAGCAGTTTACCTAGCGGGAGCCCAGATACGCAGTATTTT.